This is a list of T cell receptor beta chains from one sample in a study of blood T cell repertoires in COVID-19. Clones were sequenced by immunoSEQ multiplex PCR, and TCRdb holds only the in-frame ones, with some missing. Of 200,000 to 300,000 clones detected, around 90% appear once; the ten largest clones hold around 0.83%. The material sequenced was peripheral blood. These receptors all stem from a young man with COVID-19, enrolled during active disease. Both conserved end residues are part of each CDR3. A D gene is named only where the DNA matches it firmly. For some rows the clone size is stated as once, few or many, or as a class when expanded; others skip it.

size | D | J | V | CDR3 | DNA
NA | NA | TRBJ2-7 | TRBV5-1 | CASSLGQGISYEQYF | TGCGCCAGCAGCTTGGGGCAGGGGATATCCTACGAGCAGTACTTC
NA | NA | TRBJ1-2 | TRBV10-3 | CAIRGVRYGYTF | TGTGCCATCAGGGGAGTGCGGTATGGCTACACCTTC
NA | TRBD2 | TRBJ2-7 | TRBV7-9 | CASSLIVRGAYEQYF | TGTGCCAGCAGCCTTATAGTGCGGGGGGCCTACGAGCAGTACTTC
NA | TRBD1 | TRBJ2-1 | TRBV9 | CASSTTPGQGAFF | TGTGCCAGCAGCACAACCCCGGGACAGGGGGCTTTCTTC
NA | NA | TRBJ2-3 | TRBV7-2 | CASSLAGGQRTDTQYF | TGTGCCAGCAGCTTAGCGGGCGGGCAGCGCACAGATACGCAGTATTTT
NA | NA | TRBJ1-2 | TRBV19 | CASMDRSGNYGYTF | TGTGCCAGTATGGATCGAAGCGGGAACTATGGCTACACCTTC
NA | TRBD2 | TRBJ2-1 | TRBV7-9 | CASSPSGGDYNEQFF | TGTGCCAGCAGCCCTAGCGGGGGGGATTACAATGAGCAGTTCTTC
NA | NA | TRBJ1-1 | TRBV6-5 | CASIRWGGNTEAFF | TGTGCCAGCATCCGCTGGGGGGGGAACACTGAAGCTTTCTTT
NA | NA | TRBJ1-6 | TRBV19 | CASSISLAPGSPLHF | TGTGCCAGTAGTATAAGTCTAGCTCCTGGATCACCCCTCCACTTT
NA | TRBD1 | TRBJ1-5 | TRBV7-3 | CASSSQGPHQPQHF | TGTGCCAGCAGCTCACAGGGGCCCCATCAGCCCCAGCATTTT
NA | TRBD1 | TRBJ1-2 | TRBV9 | CASSSPGQGVEGYTF | TGTGCCAGCAGCTCCCCGGGACAGGGAGTCGAGGGCTACACCTTC
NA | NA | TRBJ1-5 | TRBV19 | CASTSSRVRNQPQHF | TGTGCCAGTACTTCGTCCCGGGTTCGAAATCAGCCCCAGCATTTT
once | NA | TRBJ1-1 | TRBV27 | CASSLSRVTLLNTEAFF | TGTGCCAGCAGTTTATCGAGGGTCACTCTATTGAACACTGAAGCTTTCTTT
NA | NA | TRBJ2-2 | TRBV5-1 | CASSLDWQNTGELFF | TGCGCCAGCAGCTTAGATTGGCAGAACACCGGGGAGCTGTTTTTT
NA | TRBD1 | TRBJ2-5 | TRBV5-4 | CASSLNEGAGTQYF | TGTGCCAGCAGCTTAAATGAGGGGGCCGGGACCCAGTACTTC
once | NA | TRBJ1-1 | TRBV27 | CASSPGTQFGTEAFF | TGTGCCAGCAGTCCCGGGACACAGTTTGGCACTGAAGCTTTCTTT
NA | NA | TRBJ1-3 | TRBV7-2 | CASSLARGSGNTIYF | TGTGCCAGCAGCTTAGCAAGGGGCTCTGGAAACACCATATATTTT
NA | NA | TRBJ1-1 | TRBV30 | CASGSPPEAFF | TGTGCCTCCGGGTCCCCCCCTGAAGCTTTCTTT
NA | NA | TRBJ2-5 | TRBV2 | CASSAIQETQYF | TGTGCCAGCAGTGCCATCCAAGAGACCCAGTACTTC
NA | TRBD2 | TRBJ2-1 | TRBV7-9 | CASSFFSGGVSYNEQFF | TGTGCCAGCAGCTTTTTTAGCGGGGGAGTCTCCTACAATGAGCAGTTCTTC
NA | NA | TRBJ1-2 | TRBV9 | CASSPTGANYGYTF | TGTGCCAGCAGTCCAACGGGAGCTAACTATGGCTACACCTTC
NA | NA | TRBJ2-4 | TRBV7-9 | CASSLGFENGDIQYF | TGTGCCAGCAGCTTAGGATTTGAGAACGGAGACATTCAGTACTTC
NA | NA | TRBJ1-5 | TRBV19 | CASSQTVNQPQHF | TGTGCCAGTAGCCAGACTGTAAATCAGCCCCAGCATTTT
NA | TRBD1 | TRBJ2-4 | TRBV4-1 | CASSQQTGDLAKNIQYF | TGCGCCAGCAGCCAACAGACAGGGGACCTAGCCAAAAACATTCAGTACTTC
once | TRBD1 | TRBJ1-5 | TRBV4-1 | CASSQPTGGYSNQPQHF | TGCGCCAGCAGCCAACCGACAGGGGGTTATAGCAATCAGCCCCAGCATTTT
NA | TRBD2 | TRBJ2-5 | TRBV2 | CASRNTSGGHKTQYF | TGTGCCAGCAGGAATACTAGCGGGGGGCATAAGACCCAGTACTTC
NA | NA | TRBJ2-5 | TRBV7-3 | CASSLSGQETQYF | TGTGCCAGCAGCTTATCAGGGCAGGAGACCCAGTACTTC
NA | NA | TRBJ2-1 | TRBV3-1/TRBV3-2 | CASSHRPRRGGHEQFF | TGTGCCAGCAGCCACCGTCCGAGGCGGGGAGGCCATGAGCAGTTCTTC
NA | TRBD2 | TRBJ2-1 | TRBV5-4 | CAVAGPRGDEQFF | TGTGCCGTAGCGGGTCCCCGGGGAGATGAGCAGTTCTTC
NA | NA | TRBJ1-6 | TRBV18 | CASSPRVAARGLNSPLHF | TGTGCCAGCTCACCTCGCGTGGCAGCGCGGGGACTAAATTCACCCCTCCACTTT
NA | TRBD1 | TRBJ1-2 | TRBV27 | CASSLNPDRDEGYTF | TGTGCCAGCAGTTTAAACCCCGACAGGGATGAAGGCTACACCTTC
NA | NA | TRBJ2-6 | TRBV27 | CASSPGGTRFSGANVLTF | TGTGCCAGCAGTCCAGGAGGCACCCGATTCTCTGGGGCCAACGTCCTGACTTTC
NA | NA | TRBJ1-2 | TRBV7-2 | CASSSPWRAGGYTF | TGTGCCAGCAGCTCCCCGTGGAGGGCTGGGGGCTACACCTTC
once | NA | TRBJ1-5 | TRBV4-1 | CASSQYLRGFASGQPQHF | TGCGCCAGCAGCCAGTACTTGCGGGGCTTCGCTTCTGGTCAGCCCCAGCATTTT
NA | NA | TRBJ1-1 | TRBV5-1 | CASSLGRGSEAFF | TGCGCCAGCAGCTTGGGCAGAGGGTCCGAAGCTTTCTTT
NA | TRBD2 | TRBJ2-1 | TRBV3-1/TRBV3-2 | CASSPSSGAYNEQFF | TGTGCCAGCAGCCCCTCTAGCGGGGCTTACAATGAGCAGTTCTTC
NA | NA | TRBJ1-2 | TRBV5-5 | CASSSGQPPNYGYTF | TGTGCCAGCAGCTCTGGACAGCCACCTAACTATGGCTACACCTTC
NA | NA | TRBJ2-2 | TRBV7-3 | CASSVHREGVPGELFF | TGTGCCAGCAGCGTGCACAGGGAAGGGGTACCCGGGGAGCTGTTTTTT
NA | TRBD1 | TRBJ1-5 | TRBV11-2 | CASSQTTGGQPQHF | TGTGCCAGCAGCCAAACGACAGGGGGGCAGCCCCAGCATTTT
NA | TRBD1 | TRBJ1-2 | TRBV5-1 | CASSLDTGAPYGYTF | TGCGCCAGCAGCTTGGATACAGGGGCCCCCTATGGCTACACCTTC
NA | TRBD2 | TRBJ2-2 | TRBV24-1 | CATSDLKGLAGGYTGELFF | TGTGCCACCAGTGATTTGAAGGGACTAGCGGGGGGGTACACCGGGGAGCTGTTTTTT